This T cell receptor beta chain was found in a study of graft-versus-host responses after intestinal transplantation. Study-level information: Anti-thymocyte globulin induction, then tacrolimus and steroids for around three years, went to all recipients. General study findings and limits: Circulating GvH clones peaking coincided with falling HvG clones soon after transplant.

Libraries were prepared by immunoSEQ multiplex PCR; TCRdb keeps only in-frame clonotypes and omits some of them. The profile shows 45,000 to 50,000 clones, 85% to 95% of them singletons. A note on this clone: The antigen remains undetermined.

This CDR3 region has 16 residues. CDR1 is LNHDA and CDR2 is SQIVND in the germline V gene (reference sequence). The V segment lost 5 bases and the J segment 3 bases; nucleotides outside the gene matches: 6. The chain employs TRBV19 and TRBJ2-3; the match to TRBD2 covers 12 bases. Specimen: unstimulated CD4+ T cells sorted from spleen or lymph node cells, collected before transplant. This receptor was taken from a human donor who was the organ donor for an intestinal transplant. CDR3 sequence: CASSSGLAGWTDTQYF. The CDR3 coding sequence is TGTGCCAGTAGTTCGGGACTAGCGGGTTGGACAGATACGCAGTATTTT.